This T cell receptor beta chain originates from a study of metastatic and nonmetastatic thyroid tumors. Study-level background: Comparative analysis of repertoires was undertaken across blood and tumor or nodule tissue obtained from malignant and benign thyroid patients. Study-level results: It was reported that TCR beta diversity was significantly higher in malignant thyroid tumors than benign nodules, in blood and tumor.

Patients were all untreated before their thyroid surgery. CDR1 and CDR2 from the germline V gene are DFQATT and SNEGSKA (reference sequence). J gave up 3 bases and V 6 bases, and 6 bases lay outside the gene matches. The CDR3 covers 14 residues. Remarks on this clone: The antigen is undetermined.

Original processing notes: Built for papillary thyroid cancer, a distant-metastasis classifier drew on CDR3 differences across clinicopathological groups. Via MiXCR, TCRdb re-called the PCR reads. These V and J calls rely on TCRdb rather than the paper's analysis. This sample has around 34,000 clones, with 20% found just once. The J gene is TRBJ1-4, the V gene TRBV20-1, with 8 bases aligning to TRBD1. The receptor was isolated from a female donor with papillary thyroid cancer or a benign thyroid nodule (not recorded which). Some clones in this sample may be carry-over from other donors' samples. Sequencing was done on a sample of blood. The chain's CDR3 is CSAYGQGSNEKLFF. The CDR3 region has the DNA TGCAGTGCATACGGACAGGGCTCTAATGAAAAACTGTTTTTT.